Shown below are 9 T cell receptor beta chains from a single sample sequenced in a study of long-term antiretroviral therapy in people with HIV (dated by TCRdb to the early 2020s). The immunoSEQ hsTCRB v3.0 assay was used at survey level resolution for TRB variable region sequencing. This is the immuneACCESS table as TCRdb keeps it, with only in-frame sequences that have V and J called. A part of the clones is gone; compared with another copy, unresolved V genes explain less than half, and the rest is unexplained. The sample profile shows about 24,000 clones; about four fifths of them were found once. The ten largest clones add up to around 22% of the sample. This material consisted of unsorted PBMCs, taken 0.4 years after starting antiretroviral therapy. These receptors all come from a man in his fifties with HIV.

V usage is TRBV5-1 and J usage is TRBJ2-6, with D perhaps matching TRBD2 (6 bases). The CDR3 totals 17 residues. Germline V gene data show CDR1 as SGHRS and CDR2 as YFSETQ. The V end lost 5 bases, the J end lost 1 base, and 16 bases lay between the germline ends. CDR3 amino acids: CASRRDGTASGANVLTF. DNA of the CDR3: TGCGCCAGCAGGCGGGATGGGACGGCTTCTGGGGCCAACGTCCTGACTTTC.

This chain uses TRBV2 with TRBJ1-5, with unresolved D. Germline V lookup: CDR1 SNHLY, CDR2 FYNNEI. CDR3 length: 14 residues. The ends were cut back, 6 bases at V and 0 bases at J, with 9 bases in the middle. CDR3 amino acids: CASRVDGSNQPQHF. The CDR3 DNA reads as TGTGCCAGCAGAGTCGACGGTAGCAATCAGCCCCAGCATTTT. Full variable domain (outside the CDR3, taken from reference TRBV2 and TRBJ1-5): EPEVTQTPSHQVTQMGQEVILRCVPISNHLYFYWYRQILGQKVEFLVSFYNNEISEKSEIFDDQFSVERPDGSNFTLKIRSTKLEDSAMYFCASRVDGSNQPQHFGDGTRLSIL.

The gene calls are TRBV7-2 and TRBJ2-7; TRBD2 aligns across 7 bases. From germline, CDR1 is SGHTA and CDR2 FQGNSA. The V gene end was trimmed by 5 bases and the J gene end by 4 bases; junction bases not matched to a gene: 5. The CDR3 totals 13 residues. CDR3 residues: CASSPGGRYEQYF. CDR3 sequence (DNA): TGTGCCAGCAGCCCGGGAGGCAGATACGAGCAGTACTTC.

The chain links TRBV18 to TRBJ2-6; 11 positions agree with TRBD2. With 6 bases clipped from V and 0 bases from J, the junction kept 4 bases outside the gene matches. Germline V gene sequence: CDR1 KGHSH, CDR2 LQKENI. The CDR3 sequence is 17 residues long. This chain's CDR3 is CASSLGLAGSGANVLTF. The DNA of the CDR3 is TGTGCCAGCTCGCTCGGACTAGCGGGCTCTGGGGCCAACGTCCTGACTTTC.

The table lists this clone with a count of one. CDR3 sequence: CASSLSRDDREEDTQYF. CDR3 DNA sequence: TGTGCCAGCAGCCTCTCAAGGGACGACAGGGAGGAAGATACGCAGTATTTT. The J gene is TRBJ2-3, the V gene TRBV28, with D possibly being TRBD1 (7 bases). Germline CDR1 is MDHEN and CDR2 is SYDVKM. Trimming took off 6 bases at V and 5 bases at J, with 24 bases between the two ends. This CDR3 is built from 17 residues.

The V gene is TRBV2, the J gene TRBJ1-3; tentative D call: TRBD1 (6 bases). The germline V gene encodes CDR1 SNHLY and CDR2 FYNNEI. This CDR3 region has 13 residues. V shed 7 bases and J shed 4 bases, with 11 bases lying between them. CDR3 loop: CASKTGNGNTIYF. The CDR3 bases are TGTGCCAGCAAAACAGGGAACGGAAACACCATATATTTT.

The CDR3 sequence is CASSDGGSVGAFF. In nucleotides, the CDR3 is TGCGCCAGCAGTGATGGGGGATCGGTCGGGGCTTTCTTT. This chain joins TRBV10-1 and TRBJ1-1; D may be TRBD1 (5 bases). This CDR3 has 13 amino acids. V was pared by 3 bases and J by 11 bases, with 16 bases between. CDR1 and CDR2 (germline): WNHNN, SYGVQD (reference sequence).

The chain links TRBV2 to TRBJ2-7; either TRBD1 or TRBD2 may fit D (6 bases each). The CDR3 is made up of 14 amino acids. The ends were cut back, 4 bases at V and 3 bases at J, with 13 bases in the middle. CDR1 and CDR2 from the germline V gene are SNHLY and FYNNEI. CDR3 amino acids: CASSGREQGYEQYF. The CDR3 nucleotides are TGTGCCAGCAGTGGGAGGGAACAGGGCTACGAGCAGTACTTC.

CDR3 nucleotides: TGCGCCAGCAGCTTTACAACTAGCGGGGGGGTATATGAGCAGTTCTTC. As protein: CASSFTTSGGVYEQFF. The gene calls are TRBV5-1 and TRBJ2-1, with 13 bases fitting TRBD2. The CDR3 extends over 16 amino acids. After removal of 2 bases from V and 8 bases from J, the junction contained 7 bases not matched to a gene. The germline CDR1 and CDR2 sequences are SGHRS and YFSETQ.